These 18 T cell receptor beta chains were sequenced from one sample in a study of response to subunit inactivated influenza vaccine. One entry per CDR3 protein results from TCRdb running MiXCR on the RT-PCR reads. Found here are 500,000 to 550,000 distinct CDR3 sequences, approximately 6.9% of them singletons; the top ten hold 13%. This material consisted of PBMCs from blood, taken less than 25 months after vaccination. The receptor source for this set is a man between 50 and 70 years old who received an inactivated influenza vaccine.

This clonotype was counted between two and nine times. This CDR3 reads CAITRTAMNTEAFF. Written as DNA, the CDR3 is TGTGCCATCACCAGGACAGCGATGAACACTGAAGCTTTCTTT. This sequence joins TRBV10-3 and TRBJ1-1; possible D gene TRBD1, 6 bases. The CDR3 covers 14 residues. Germline loops: CDR1 ENHRY, CDR2 SYGVKD. Trimming took 7 bases from V and 0 from J, leaving 12 bases between them.

This clonotype was seen a handful of times. The CDR3 region is CASSPGGGVAQYF. The DNA for the CDR3 is TGTGCCAGCTCACCAGGTGGAGGGGTTGCGCAGTATTTT. This chain joins TRBV18 and TRBJ2-3; D is perhaps TRBD2 (6 bases). The V and J ends lost 2 bases and 10 bases respectively, with 13 bases between them. This CDR3 is built from 13 residues. Germline-derived CDR1 and CDR2 are KGHSH and LQKENI.

This clonotype came up a few times. The chain links TRBV20-1 to TRBJ2-1, with D perhaps being TRBD1 or TRBD2 (6 bases each). The V gene lost 5 bases and the J gene lost 9 bases, with 14 bases spanning the gap. The CDR3 sequence is 12 residues long. The germline V gene has CDR1 DFQATT and CDR2 SNEGSKA (reference sequence). CDR3 sequence (DNA): TGCAGTGCTGGCGGGACAAGGGGTGAGCAGTTCTTC. Its translation: CSAGGTRGEQFF.

This chain uses TRBV2 with TRBJ1-1; 7 bases match TRBD1. The CDR3 covers 14 residues. In germline, CDR1 is SNHLY, CDR2 FYNNEI. V trimming: 6 bases; J trimming: 4 bases; junction bases outside the gene matches: 8. DNA for the CDR3: TGTGCCAGCAGGAGAGACAGGGTGGGCACTGAAGCTTTCTTT. Protein: CASRRDRVGTEAFF.

This clonotype was seen repeatedly, ten times or more. The genes are TRBV11-2 and TRBJ2-3; D not certain. CDR3 length: 11 residues. With 8 bases removed from V and 1 base from J, the gap between germline ends came to 4 bases. CDR1 is SGHAT and CDR2 is FQNNGV in the germline V gene. The CDR3 DNA reads as TGTGCCAGCCGACGCACAGATACGCAGTATTTT. This sequence encodes CASRRTDTQYF. Full variable domain (outside the CDR3, taken from reference TRBV11-2 and TRBJ2-3): EAGVAQSPRYKIIEKRQSVAFWCNPISGHATLYWYQQILGQGPKLLIQFQNNGVVDDSQLPKDRFSAERLKGVDSTLKIQPAKLEDSAVYLCASRRTDTQYFGPGTRLTVL.

This sequence joins TRBV6-2 or TRBV6-3 and TRBJ1-1; D remains unclear. There are 14 residues in the CDR3. The V end lost 5 bases, the J end lost 4 bases, and 14 bases lay between the germline ends. CDR1 is MNHEY, CDR2 SVGEGT, per germline. CDR3 in amino acids: CASSDDGGGTEAFF. For the CDR3, the DNA is TGTGCCAGCAGTGACGACGGAGGTGGCACTGAAGCTTTCTTT.

V usage is TRBV5-1 and J usage is TRBJ2-5; 10 bases agree with TRBD2. Germline trimming cut 4 bases from V and 4 bases from J; bases unmatched to any gene: 7. The germline gives CDR1 SGHRS, CDR2 YFSETQ. The CDR3 contains 15 residues. The CDR3 spells CASSHSSGRSETQYF. The CDR3 DNA reads as TGCGCCAGCAGCCATTCTAGCGGGAGATCAGAGACCCAGTACTTC.

This clonotype was recorded a few times. This rearrangement joins TRBV6-1 to TRBJ2-1; TRBD2 matches 7 bases. Unmatched junction bases numbered 17, after V lost 6 bases and J lost 9 bases. Germline V CDR1 and CDR2: MNHNS, SASEGT. The CDR3 extends over 16 amino acids. The CDR3 DNA reads TGTGCCAGCAGACCTACTTTGGGCGGGAGCTTCAGTGAGCAGTTCTTC. As protein: CASRPTLGGSFSEQFF.

This clonotype was observed a few times. The chain couples TRBV5-1 to TRBJ1-1, with TRBD1 matching over 10 bases. Germline lookup yields CDR1 SGHRS and CDR2 YFSETQ. The J segment lost 5 bases and the V segment lost 8 bases, leaving 9 bases of the junction unmatched. The CDR3 has 14 residues. The CDR3 DNA follows: TGCGCCAGTAAGACCGGGACAGGGGATACTGAAGCTTTCTTT. Translation gives CASKTGTGDTEAFF.

This clonotype was counted ten times or more. V is TRBV5-1 and J is TRBJ2-1, with TRBD2 as a possible D gene (6 bases). Germline V gene sequence: CDR1 SGHRS, CDR2 YFSETQ. There are 14 residues in the CDR3. V was trimmed by 3 bases and J by 4 bases, leaving 11 bases between them. This chain's CDR3 is CASSSSSGYNEQFF. The CDR3 coding sequence is TGCGCCAGCAGCTCTAGTAGCGGATACAATGAGCAGTTCTTC.

The table lists this clonotype with a few counts. V gene TRBV28 combines with J gene TRBJ2-1; 7 nucleotides match TRBD1. This CDR3 spans 14 amino acids. Looked up from germline, CDR1 is MDHEN and CDR2 is SYDVKM. Unmatched junction bases numbered 7, after V lost 7 bases and J lost 4 bases. The chain's CDR3 is CASTTGQQYNEQFF. DNA of the CDR3: TGTGCCAGCACCACGGGACAGCAATACAATGAGCAGTTCTTC.

This sequence joins TRBV7-3 and TRBJ2-7; D is possibly TRBD1 or TRBD2 (5 bases each). Germline V gene sequence: CDR1 SGHTA, CDR2 FQGTGA. This CDR3 has 14 residues. V was shortened by 3 bases and J by 6 bases, with 15 bases between the two germline ends. In DNA, the CDR3 is TGTGCCAGCAGCTTTGGGACGGGCGTGGGCGAGCAGTACTTC. As protein: CASSFGTGVGEQYF.

This clonotype was found a few times. This chain links TRBV20-1 with TRBJ1-1; TRBD1 agrees at 7 bases. CDR1 is DFQATT, CDR2 SNEGSKA, per germline (reference sequence). The CDR3 has 14 residues. V trimming: 2 bases; J trimming: 6 bases; junction bases outside the gene matches: 9. As DNA, the CDR3 is TGCAGTGCTAGAATCGGCAGGGGGGCTGCTGAAGCTTTCTTT. Its protein is CSARIGRGAAEAFF.

The DNA for the CDR3 is TGTGCCAGCAGCCCAGGGACAGTCAAACGCCACGAGCAGTACTTC. Amino acids: CASSPGTVKRHEQYF. The chain joins TRBV12-3 or TRBV12-4 to TRBJ2-7; 7 nucleotides agree with TRBD1. V was pared by 6 bases and J by 5 bases, with 13 bases of the junction left unmatched. This CDR3 has 15 amino acids.

This clonotype was observed a few times. This chain uses TRBV6-1 with TRBJ2-1, with D possibly being TRBD2 (5 bases). Trimming left V 8 bases short and J 8 bases short, with 19 bases between. This CDR3 contains 14 residues. Per germline, CDR1 MNHNS and CDR2 SASEGT. The CDR3 sequence: CASGRAFGIYEQFF. CDR3 DNA: TGTGCCAGCGGTCGCGCGTTCGGGATATATGAGCAGTTCTTC.

J is TRBJ2-5 and V is TRBV10-3; TRBD1 aligns across 7 bases. CDR1 and CDR2 (germline): ENHRY, SYGVKD. Trimming cost V 2 bases and J 1 base; bases outside gene matches: 4. The CDR3 runs 15 residues. The CDR3: CAISEGGQPQETQYF. The CDR3 DNA follows: TGTGCCATCAGTGAGGGGGGACAGCCCCAAGAGACCCAGTACTTC.

This clonotype was seen a handful of times. The J gene is TRBJ2-2, the V gene TRBV12-3 or TRBV12-4; 7 bases match TRBD2. This CDR3 has 16 residues. Germline trimming cut 3 bases from V and 4 bases from J; bases unmatched to any gene: 8. CDR3 sequence: CASSFLGGTSTGELFF. The CDR3 coding sequence is TGTGCCAGCAGTTTTCTGGGAGGGACGAGCACCGGGGAGCTGTTTTTT.

The rearrangement links TRBV11-1 to TRBJ2-1; 13 bases fit TRBD2. The CDR3 spans 19 residues. V was pared by 0 bases and J by 7 bases, with 12 bases of the junction left unmatched. Germline CDR1 SGHAT, CDR2 FQDESV (reference sequence). CDR3 sequence: CASSLARTSGRWVGNEQFF. The CDR3 nucleotides are TGTGCCAGCAGCTTAGCCCGGACTAGCGGGAGATGGGTCGGTAATGAGCAGTTCTTC. Supplemented by reference TRBV11-1 and TRBJ2-1, the full variable domain reads EAEVAQSPRYKITEKSQAVAFWCDPISGHATLYWYRQILGQGPELLVQFQDESVVDDSQLPKDRFSAERLKGVDSTLKIQPAELGDSAMYLCASSLARTSGRWVGNEQFFGPGTRLTVL.